A selection of T cell receptor beta chains follows, all from one sample in a study of blood T cell repertoires in COVID-19. Measured with immunoSEQ multiplex PCR; TCRdb has only the in-frame clones, and not every one. This table has 130,000 to 150,000 clones, roughly 79% appearing once. The material sequenced was peripheral blood. The receptor set was obtained from a woman in her sixties or seventies with acute or convalescent COVID-19. Both conserved end residues are part of each CDR3. A D gene is named only where the DNA matches it firmly. The size of a clone is reported for some rows only, either as once, few or many, or as a class for expanded clones.

>NA|14|NA|TRBV27|TRBJ1-5
CASSLTFSVQAQHF
TGTGCCAGCAGTTTGACTTTTTCAGTACAGGCCCAGCATTTT
>TRBD2|15|NA|TRBV28|TRBJ2-7
CASSSTSGTSYEQYF
TGTGCCAGCAGCTCAACTAGCGGAACCTCCTACGAGCAGTACTTC
>TRBD2|15|NA|TRBV5-4|TRBJ2-1
CASRKAGADYNEQFF
TGTGCCAGCAGAAAAGCGGGAGCGGATTACAATGAGCAGTTCTTC
>NA|14|NA|TRBV2|TRBJ2-7
CASSELLGPYEQYF
TGTGCCAGCAGTGAGTTACTAGGTCCCTACGAGCAGTACTTC
>NA|14|NA|TRBV27|TRBJ1-6
CASSLGPSNSPLHF
TGTGCCAGCAGCCTGGGGCCCTCCAATTCACCCCTCCACTTT
>TRBD1|14|NA|TRBV27|TRBJ1-6
CASTFRQGGVPLHF
TGTGCCAGCACTTTTAGACAGGGTGGTGTACCCCTCCACTTT
>NA|13|NA|TRBV4-1|TRBJ2-3
CASNDGREDTQYF
TGCGCCAGCAATGATGGGAGAGAAGATACGCAGTATTTT
>NA|12|few|TRBV27|TRBJ2-3
CASSFGGDTQYF
TGTGCCAGCAGTTTCGGCGGCGATACGCAGTATTTT
>NA|16|NA|TRBV3-1/TRBV3-2|TRBJ1-3
CASRGGIGGGGNTIYF
TGTGCCAGCAGAGGGGGAATTGGGGGCGGTGGAAACACCATATATTTT
>NA|16|many|TRBV27|TRBJ1-6
CASSLGGHVRNSPLHF
TGTGCCAGCAGTTTAGGCGGACATGTCCGTAATTCACCCCTCCACTTT
>TRBD1|13|NA|TRBV28|TRBJ2-7
CATRGTGVYEQYF
TGTGCCACACGTGGGACAGGGGTCTACGAGCAGTACTTC
>NA|14|NA|TRBV11-2|TRBJ1-1
CASSFGVLNTEAFF
TGTGCCAGCAGCTTCGGTGTCCTAAACACTGAAGCTTTCTTT
>TRBD2|19|NA|TRBV9|TRBJ2-2
CASSVERGLAGQGTGELFF
TGTGCCAGCAGCGTAGAGAGGGGACTAGCGGGTCAGGGCACCGGGGAGCTGTTTTTT
>TRBD2|14|NA|TRBV5-1|TRBJ2-3
CASSLREEVDTQYF
TGCGCCAGCAGCTTGCGGGAGGAGGTAGATACGCAGTATTTT
>NA|12|NA|TRBV29-1|TRBJ1-2
CSVDQGITGYTF
TGCAGCGTTGACCAGGGAATTACGGGCTACACCTTC
>TRBD2|18|NA|TRBV19|TRBJ2-3
CASSNPTGSGKATDTQYF
TGTGCCAGTAGTAACCCCACTGGGAGCGGGAAGGCGACAGATACGCAGTATTTT
>NA|14|NA|TRBV18|TRBJ1-2
CASSPLDTELGYTF
TGTGCCAGCTCACCCTTGGACACGGAGTTAGGCTACACCTTC
>TRBD1|13|NA|TRBV7-7|TRBJ2-7
CASSRNRGYEQYF
TGTGCCAGCAGCCGGAACAGGGGCTACGAGCAGTACTTC
>NA|14|NA|TRBV20-1|TRBJ2-4
CSASGDLAKNIQYF
TGCAGTGCCAGTGGTGACTTAGCCAAAAACATTCAGTACTTC
>NA|12|NA|TRBV12-3/TRBV12-4|TRBJ1-1
CASRPGGTEAFF
TGTGCCAGCAGGCCAGGAGGGACTGAAGCTTTCTTT
>TRBD2|18|NA|TRBV5-1|TRBJ2-5
CASSQTTSGRSTWFSQYF
TGCGCCAGCAGCCAAACCACTAGCGGGAGGAGTACTTGGTTTTCCCAGTACTTC
>NA|17|once|TRBV28|TRBJ2-7
CASSPPTAGLFLDEQYF
TGTGCCAGCAGTCCCCCAACGGCAGGGCTCTTTTTAGACGAGCAGTACTTC
>NA|15|NA|TRBV10-3|TRBJ1-1
CAISELGSPNTEAFF
TGTGCCATCAGTGAGCTTGGGAGCCCGAACACTGAAGCTTTCTTT
>NA|15|NA|TRBV27|TRBJ1-5
CASSLNRAPNQPQHF
TGTGCCAGCAGTTTGAACAGGGCGCCCAATCAGCCCCAGCATTTT
>NA|14|NA|TRBV28|TRBJ2-7
CASSFSRGVYEQYF
TGTGCCAGCAGTTTTTCCAGGGGCGTCTACGAGCAGTACTTC
>NA|12|NA|TRBV5-4|TRBJ2-1
CASSPGYNEQFF
TGTGCCAGCAGCCCGGGGTACAATGAGCAGTTCTTC
>NA|14|NA|TRBV9|TRBJ2-7
CASSVDWSWDEQYF
TGTGCCAGCAGCGTAGATTGGAGCTGGGACGAGCAGTACTTC
>NA|13|NA|TRBV12-3/TRBV12-4|TRBJ1-1
CASSYHRGTEAFF
TGTGCCAGCAGTTACCATAGGGGCACTGAAGCTTTCTTT
>NA|12|NA|TRBV6-5|TRBJ1-2
CASTRQGYGYTF
TGTGCCAGCACCCGGCAGGGCTATGGCTACACCTTC
>TRBD1|12|once|TRBV6-5|TRBJ2-7
CASTLTGNEQYF
TGTGCCAGCACCCTGACAGGGAACGAGCAGTACTTC
>TRBD2|16|NA|TRBV7-3|TRBJ2-1
CASSSGSGRFTNEQFF
TGTGCCAGCAGCTCCGGGAGCGGGAGGTTCACTAATGAGCAGTTCTTC
>NA|16|NA|TRBV7-9|TRBJ1-1
CASSLAQGGANTEAFF
TGTGCCAGCAGCTTAGCACAAGGGGGGGCGAACACTGAAGCTTTCTTT
>TRBD2|15|NA|TRBV4-1|TRBJ2-1
CASFWERTSDNEQFF
TGCGCCAGCTTTTGGGAAAGGACTAGCGACAATGAGCAGTTCTTC
>NA|15|NA|TRBV11-3|TRBJ2-6
CASSLGGPGANVLTF
TGTGCCAGCAGCTTAGGAGGGCCCGGGGCCAACGTCCTGACTTTC
>TRBD1|17|NA|TRBV28|TRBJ2-7
CASRGVARQGRGYEQYF
TGTGCCAGCAGGGGGGTAGCCAGACAGGGCAGAGGATACGAGCAGTACTTC
>TRBD1|16|NA|TRBV9|TRBJ1-2
CASSVAGTGSYYGYTF
TGTGCCAGCAGCGTAGCGGGGACAGGTTCCTATTATGGCTACACCTTC
>NA|13|NA|TRBV11-1|TRBJ1-1
CASSRTQTTEAFF
TGTGCCAGCAGTAGGACTCAGACCACTGAAGCTTTCTTT
>TRBD2|22|NA|TRBV4-2|TRBJ2-1
CASSQDAEKGLAGVLSRNEQFF
TGTGCCAGCAGCCAAGATGCGGAAAAGGGACTAGCGGGAGTTTTAAGTCGGAATGAGCAGTTCTTC
>TRBD2|14|NA|TRBV29-1|TRBJ2-7
CSVAVAGASYEQYF
TGCAGCGTCGCCGTAGCGGGAGCCTCCTACGAGCAGTACTTC
>NA|12|NA|TRBV3-1/TRBV3-2|TRBJ2-1
CASSPLGGEQFF
TGTGCCAGCAGCCCCCTGGGAGGTGAGCAGTTCTTC
>TRBD1|15|NA|TRBV19|TRBJ1-5
CASSPTGASNQPQHF
TGTGCCAGTAGCCCGACAGGGGCTAGCAATCAGCCCCAGCATTTT
>TRBD2|16|NA|TRBV5-6|TRBJ2-3
CASSFVTSGRTDTQYF
TGTGCCAGCAGCTTCGTAACTAGCGGGAGAACAGATACGCAGTATTTT
>TRBD1|15|NA|TRBV9|TRBJ1-6
CASSEFPDRASPLHF
TGTGCCAGCAGCGAATTCCCGGACAGGGCTTCACCCCTCCACTTT
>NA|16|NA|TRBV3-1/TRBV3-2|TRBJ2-5
CASSHRGGGKGETQYF
TGTGCCAGCAGCCACAGGGGCGGGGGCAAGGGTGAGACCCAGTACTTC
>NA|15|NA|TRBV6-1|TRBJ2-7
CASSEQVMSSYEQYF
TGTGCCAGCAGTGAACAAGTAATGAGCTCCTACGAGCAGTACTTC
>NA|15|NA|TRBV28|TRBJ1-5
CATAFGGTPRQPQHF
TGTGCCACAGCATTCGGGGGGACCCCTAGGCAGCCCCAGCATTTT
>TRBD1|11|NA|TRBV27|TRBJ1-2
CASTGGLGYTF
TGTGCCAGCACAGGGGGCCTTGGCTACACCTTC
>NA|15|NA|TRBV6-5|TRBJ1-5
CASSPQKAGNQPQHF
TGTGCCAGCAGTCCACAGAAAGCGGGCAATCAGCCCCAGCATTTT
>TRBD1|15|few|TRBV18|TRBJ1-1
CASSRLGTGNTEAFF
TGTGCCAGCTCACGACTCGGGACAGGGAACACTGAAGCTTTCTTT
>TRBD2|19|NA|TRBV9|TRBJ2-2
CASSVSGTSGFGGTGELFF
TGTGCCAGCAGCGTGTCCGGGACTAGCGGGTTTGGGGGCACCGGGGAGCTGTTTTTT
>TRBD1|15|NA|TRBV27|TRBJ2-2
CASSYRTGGGRELFF
TGTGCCAGCAGTTACAGGACAGGGGGAGGCCGGGAGCTGTTTTTT